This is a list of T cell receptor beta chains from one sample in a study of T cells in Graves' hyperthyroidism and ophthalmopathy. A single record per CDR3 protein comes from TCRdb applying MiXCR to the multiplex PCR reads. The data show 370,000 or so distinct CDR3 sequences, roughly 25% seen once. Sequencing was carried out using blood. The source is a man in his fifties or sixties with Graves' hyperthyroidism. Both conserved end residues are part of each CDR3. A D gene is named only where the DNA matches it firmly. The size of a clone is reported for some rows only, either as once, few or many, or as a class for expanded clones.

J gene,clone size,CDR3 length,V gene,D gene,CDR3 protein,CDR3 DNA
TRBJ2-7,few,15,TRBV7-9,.,CASSESDPGLYEQYF,TGTGCCAGCAGCGAATCAGACCCAGGCCTCTACGAGCAGTACTTC
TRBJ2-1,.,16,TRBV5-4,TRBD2,CASSSRTSGVRDEQFF,TGTGCCAGCAGCTCCAGGACTAGCGGGGTACGCGATGAGCAGTTCTTC
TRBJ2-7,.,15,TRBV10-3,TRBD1,CAISESPQGIHEQYF,TGTGCCATCAGTGAGTCGCCACAGGGGATCCACGAGCAGTACTTC
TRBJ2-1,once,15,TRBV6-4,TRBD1,CASSADRGSYNEQLF,TGTGCCAGCAGTGCGGACAGGGGGTCCTACAATGAGCAGCTCTTC
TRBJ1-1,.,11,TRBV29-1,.,CSVRDNTEAFF,TGCAGCGTCCGGGACAACACTGAAGCTTTCTTT
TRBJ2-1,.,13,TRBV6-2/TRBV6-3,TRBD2,CASSSGSLNEQFF,TGTGCCAGCAGTAGCGGGAGCCTCAATGAGCAGTTCTTC
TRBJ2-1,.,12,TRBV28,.,CASSFGEDEQFF,TGTGCCAGCAGTTTCGGGGAGGATGAGCAGTTCTTC
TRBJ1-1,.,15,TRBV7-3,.,CASSLIGGVGGEAFF,TGTGCCAGCAGCTTAATCGGGGGAGTTGGCGGTGAAGCTTTCTTT
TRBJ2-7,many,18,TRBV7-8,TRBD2,CASSHSGRAPLLSYEQYF,TGTGCCAGCAGCCATAGCGGGAGGGCCCCCCTGCTCTCCTACGAGCAGTACTTC
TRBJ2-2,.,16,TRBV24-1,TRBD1,CATTSGQGVRTGELFF,TGTGCCACCACATCTGGACAGGGGGTTAGAACCGGGGAGCTGTTTTTT
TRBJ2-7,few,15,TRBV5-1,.,CASSLGLGPSYEQYF,TGCGCCAGCAGCTTAGGACTGGGCCCCTCCTACGAGCAGTACTTC
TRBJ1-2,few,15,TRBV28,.,CASSHDTLDLPGYTF,TGTGCCAGCAGCCATGACACCCTTGACTTGCCTGGCTACACCTTC
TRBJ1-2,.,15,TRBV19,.,CASSPRRMDGYGYTF,TGTGCCAGTAGCCCCCGCAGGATGGATGGGTATGGCTACACCTTC
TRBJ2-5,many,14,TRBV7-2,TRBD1,CASSTETGGKTQYF,TGTGCCAGCAGCACCGAGACAGGGGGGAAGACCCAGTACTTC
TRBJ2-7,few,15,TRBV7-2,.,CASSSSGRRGGEQYF,TGTGCCAGCAGCTCGTCGGGACGGAGGGGGGGCGAGCAGTACTTC
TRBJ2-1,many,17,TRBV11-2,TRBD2,CASSLGLAASSHNEQFF,TGTGCCAGCAGCTTGGGACTAGCGGCCAGCTCCCACAATGAGCAGTTCTTC
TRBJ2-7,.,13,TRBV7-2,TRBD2,CATKAREGYEQYF,TGTGCCACCAAGGCGCGGGAGGGCTACGAGCAGTACTTC
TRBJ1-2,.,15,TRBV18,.,CASSPRADPNYGYTF,TGTGCCAGCTCACCGCGGGCGGACCCTAACTATGGCTACACCTTC
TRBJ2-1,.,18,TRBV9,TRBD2,CASSVGNIAGALSDEQFF,TGTGCCAGCAGCGTAGGCAACATAGCGGGAGCGCTGAGCGATGAGCAGTTCTTC
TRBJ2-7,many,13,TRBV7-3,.,CASSSTADREQYF,TGTGCCAGCAGCTCGACAGCTGATAGGGAGCAGTACTTC
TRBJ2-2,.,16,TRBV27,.,CASSLLTGLNTGELFF,TGTGCCAGCAGTTTGTTGACTGGGCTAAACACCGGGGAGCTGTTTTTT
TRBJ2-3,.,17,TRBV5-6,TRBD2,CASSSGQLAGGIDTQYF,TGTGCCAGCAGTTCGGGACAACTAGCGGGAGGTATAGATACGCAGTATTTT
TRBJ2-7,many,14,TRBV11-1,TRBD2,CASSPGAGVYEQYF,TGTGCCAGCTCCCCTGGGGCGGGAGTCTACGAGCAGTACTTC
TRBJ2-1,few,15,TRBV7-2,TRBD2,CASSSGGLPTNEQFF,TGTGCCAGCAGCTCGGGAGGGCTCCCAACCAATGAGCAGTTCTTC
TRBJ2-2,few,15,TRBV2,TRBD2,CASNGLAGTTGELFF,TGTGCCAGCAACGGACTAGCGGGAACTACCGGGGAGCTGTTTTTT
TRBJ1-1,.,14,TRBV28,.,CASRGGAWGTEAFF,TGTGCCAGCAGGGGCGGGGCTTGGGGCACTGAAGCTTTCTTT
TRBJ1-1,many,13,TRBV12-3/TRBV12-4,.,CASSFGGNTEAFF,TGTGCCAGCAGTTTTGGAGGGAACACTGAAGCTTTCTTT
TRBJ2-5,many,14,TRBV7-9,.,CASSPRGTAETQYF,TGTGCCAGCAGCCCCCGCGGGACAGCAGAGACCCAGTACTTC
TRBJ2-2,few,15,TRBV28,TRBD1,CASSLGDRDTGELFF,TGTGCCAGCAGCCTAGGGGACAGGGACACCGGGGAGCTGTTTTTT
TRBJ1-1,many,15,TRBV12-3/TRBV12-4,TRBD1,CASSLSGQGATEAFF,TGTGCCAGCAGTTTGTCGGGACAGGGGGCCACTGAAGCTTTCTTT
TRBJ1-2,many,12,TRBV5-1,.,CASKLRTSGYTF,TGCGCCAGCAAACTGCGGACATCTGGCTACACCTTC
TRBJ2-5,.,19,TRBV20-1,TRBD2,CSARDGTSGRALHQETQYF,TGCAGTGCTAGAGACGGGACTAGCGGGAGGGCCTTACACCAAGAGACCCAGTACTTC
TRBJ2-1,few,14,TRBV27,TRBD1,CATGTGEWNNEQFF,TGTGCCACCGGTACAGGGGAGTGGAACAATGAGCAGTTCTTC
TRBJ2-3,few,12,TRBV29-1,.,CSVGGDTDTQYF,TGCAGCGTTGGGGGGGACACAGATACGCAGTATTTT
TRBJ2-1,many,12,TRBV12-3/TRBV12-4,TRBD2,CASSLGGNEQFF,TGTGCCAGCAGTTTGGGGGGGAATGAGCAGTTCTTC
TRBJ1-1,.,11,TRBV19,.,CASSIGLEAFF,TGTGCCAGTAGTATAGGCCTGGAAGCTTTCTTT